Each of the 18 T cell receptor beta chains below was sequenced from the same sample in a study of immune cell composition in non-small cell lung cancer. Method: immunoSEQ multiplex PCR; TCRdb's copy keeps in-frame clones and lacks some. The table records about 2,500 clones, 70% to 90% of them present only once. The material sequenced was lung tumor tissue. The origin of the receptors is a human donor with non-small cell lung cancer.

The V and J genes are TRBV5-6 and TRBJ2-5, with 8 bases aligning to TRBD1. Judging by the DNA end, TRBJ2-7 fits better; the J call may be wrong. Germline CDR1 reads SGHDT; CDR2 reads YYEEEE. This CDR3 is 13 amino acids long. CDR3 bases: TGTGCCAGCGGACAGGGAGAGCCCTACGAGCAGTACTTC. It specifies CASGQGEPYEQYF.

This chain uses TRBV7-2 with TRBJ1-5, with 9 nucleotides matching TRBD1. Germline loops: CDR1 SGHTA, CDR2 FQGNSA. The J segment lost 2 bases and the V segment lost 6 bases, leaving 5 bases of the junction unmatched. The CDR3 is 15 residues long. Here the CDR3 reads CASSWDRVRNQPQHF. CDR3 sequence (DNA): TGTGCCAGCAGTTGGGACAGGGTGCGCAATCAGCCCCAGCATTTT. Complete variable domain (other parts from reference TRBV7-2 and TRBJ1-5): GAGVSQSPSNKVTEKGKDVELRCDPISGHTALYWYRQSLGQGLEFLIYFQGNSAPDKSGLPSDRFSAERTGGSVSTLTIQRTQQEDSAVYLCASSWDRVRNQPQHFGDGTRLSIL.

The chain carries TRBV4-1 and TRBJ2-5; D not certain. CDR3 size: 14 residues. Germline-derived CDR1 and CDR2 are MGHRA and YSYEKL. V shed 0 bases and J shed 1 base, with 6 bases lying between them. CDR3 bases: TGCGCCAGCAGCCAAGAACTTGTCCAAGAGACCCAGTACTTC. Its translation is CASSQELVQETQYF.

J is TRBJ2-1 and V is TRBV5-1, with D perhaps TRBD1 (5 bases). Germline loops: CDR1 SGHRS, CDR2 YFSETQ. This CDR3 is built from 16 residues. The V end was cut by 4 bases, the J end by 2 bases, with 16 bases between. The CDR3 here is CASSRTPERPYNEQFF. The DNA for the CDR3 is TGCGCCAGCAGCCGGACACCCGAAAGGCCCTACAATGAGCAGTTCTTC.

This chain links TRBV30 with TRBJ1-1, with D unclear. Trimming stripped 3 bases from V and 7 bases from J, with 12 bases between. The CDR3 loop spans 12 amino acids. Germline-derived CDR1 and CDR2 are GTSNPN and SVGIG (reference sequence). CDR3 nucleotides: TGTGCCTGGAGGTCATCCCATTTTGAAGCTTTCTTT. Its translation is CAWRSSHFEAFF.

The CDR3 sequence is CAWTRTSGSYEQYF. CDR3 bases: TGTGCCTGGACTAGGACTAGCGGCTCCTACGAGCAGTACTTC. The J gene is TRBJ2-7, the V gene TRBV30; 10 nucleotides line up with TRBD2. With V trimmed by 4 bases and J by 0 bases, 3 bases remained unmatched. Germline values: CDR1 GTSNPN, CDR2 SVGIG (reference sequence). This CDR3 region has 14 residues.

This clone has just a few counts. The V and J genes are TRBV7-9 and TRBJ2-7, with 8 bases aligning to TRBD2. The CDR3 is 16 amino acids. Unmatched junction bases numbered 15, after V lost 5 bases and J lost 6 bases. Per germline, CDR1 SEHNR and CDR2 FQNEAQ (reference sequence). The CDR3 is CASSRGGDLGVGEQYF. In DNA, the CDR3 is TGTGCCAGCAGCCGGGGGGGGGACCTGGGTGTAGGCGAGCAGTACTTC.

This clone was seen only a few times. The chain has TRBV4-3 and TRBJ2-6; D not resolved. The CDR3 has 17 residues. CDR1 and CDR2 from the germline V gene are LGHNA and YSLEER. Trimming took 0 bases from V and 0 from J, leaving 9 bases between them. In DNA, the CDR3 is TGCGCCAGCAGCCAAGATTTCGGGTTCTCTGGGGCCAACGTCCTGACTTTC. It codes for CASSQDFGFSGANVLTF.

The V and J genes are TRBV19 and TRBJ1-1, with 8 bases aligning to TRBD1. The trim removed 5 bases at V and 2 bases at J, leaving 10 bases unmatched. CDR1 LNHDA and CDR2 SQIVND come from the germline V gene (reference sequence). The CDR3 consists of 16 residues. For the CDR3, the DNA is TGTGCCAGTAGTCCTCGGACAGGGAAGGTTAACACTGAAGCTTTCTTT. This codes for CASSPRTGKVNTEAFF.

Notes on this clone: At one boundary the junction diverges from the germline segment, which might be a read error. The J gene is TRBJ2-7, the V gene TRBV27; TRBD1 is a possible D gene (6 bases). The length of the CDR3 is 14 residues. The V gene's germline CDR1 is MNHEY and CDR2 SMNVEV (reference sequence). CDR3 loop: CASSLTGPSHEQYF. In nucleotides, the CDR3 is TGTGCCAGCAGTCTAACAGGGCCCTCCCACGAGCAGTACTTC.

In DNA form, the CDR3 reads TGTGCCAGCAGCTTAGAAGGACAGGTATATCAGCCCCAGCATTTT. Translated: CASSLEGQVYQPQHF. The genes are TRBV7-8 and TRBJ1-5, with 7 bases lining up with TRBD1. Germline trimming cut 1 base from V and 5 bases from J; bases unmatched to any gene: 5. The CDR3 has 15 residues. CDR1 is SGHVS, CDR2 FQNEAQ, per germline.

The rearrangement uses TRBV9 and TRBJ2-1; TRBD1 matches 9 bases. J was trimmed by 5 bases and V by 0 bases; bases with no gene match: 6. CDR1 is SGDLS and CDR2 is YYNGEE in the germline V gene. The CDR3 has 16 residues. The CDR3 loop is CASSVAGQGIDNEQFF. The CDR3 nucleotides read TGTGCCAGCAGCGTAGCTGGACAGGGGATAGACAATGAGCAGTTCTTC. Full variable domain (remainder filled in from reference TRBV9 and TRBJ2-1): DSGVTQTPKHLITATGQRVTLRCSPRSGDLSVYWYQQSLDQGLQFLIQYYNGEERAKGNILERFSAQQFPDLHSELNLSSLELGDSALYFCASSVAGQGIDNEQFFGPGTRLTVL.

The V and J genes are TRBV14 and TRBJ2-3, with 7 bases identical to TRBD2. CDR3 length: 15 residues. Germline trimming cut 3 bases from V and 1 base from J; bases unmatched to any gene: 4. Germline-derived CDR1 and CDR2 are SGHDN and FVKESK. The CDR3: CASSHVAGGTDTQYF. CDR3 coding DNA: TGTGCCAGCAGCCACGTAGCGGGCGGCACAGATACGCAGTATTTT.

This clone was seen a handful of times. The genes are TRBV6-6 and TRBJ1-2; TRBD1 agrees at 7 bases. J gave up 4 bases and V 6 bases, and 14 bases lay outside the gene matches. CDR3 length equals 16 residues. Germline lookup yields CDR1 MNHNY and CDR2 SVGAGI (reference sequence). The CDR3 loop is CASRTRETGLGYGYTF. The CDR3 DNA reads TGTGCCAGCAGGACACGCGAGACAGGGTTGGGCTATGGCTACACCTTC.

The rearrangement joins TRBV29-1 to TRBJ2-7, with a weak D call TRBD1 (6 bases). Between the trimmed V and J ends, which lost 3 bases and 7 bases, there was a span of 10 bases. The V gene's germline CDR1 is SQVTM and CDR2 ANQGSEA. CDR3 length equals 11 residues. The CDR3 region has the DNA TGCAGCGTTGAGAGAGGGGGAGAGCAGTACTTC. It specifies CSVERGGEQYF.

The chain is built from TRBV10-2 and TRBJ1-2; TRBD1 matches at 12 bases. V lost 8 bases, J lost 8 bases, and 12 bases stayed unmatched. The CDR3 spans 15 residues. From germline, CDR1 is WSHSY and CDR2 SAAADI. The CDR3 loop reads CASCPPGTGGPGYTF. The CDR3 DNA is TGCGCCAGCTGCCCCCCCGGGACAGGGGGCCCGGGCTACACCTTC.

The V and J genes are TRBV4-3 and TRBJ2-7; D possibly corresponds to TRBD2 (5 bases). The CDR3 has 16 residues. Trimming pared 0 bases from V and 2 bases from J, leaving 14 bases between. The germline V gene has CDR1 LGHNA and CDR2 YSLEER. The CDR3 DNA sequence: TGCGCCAGCAGCCAAGATGGTGGAGCGGATACCTACGAGCAGTACTTC. It codes for CASSQDGGADTYEQYF.

The genes are TRBV7-2 and TRBJ1-1; D unresolved. This CDR3 is 15 amino acids long. The germline V and J ends were trimmed by 5 bases and 0 bases, with 13 bases remaining between them. Per germline, CDR1 SGHTA and CDR2 FQGNSA. The DNA of the CDR3 is TGTGCCAGCAGCCCCCTGAGCGGCCTGAACACTGAAGCTTTCTTT. Residues: CASSPLSGLNTEAFF.